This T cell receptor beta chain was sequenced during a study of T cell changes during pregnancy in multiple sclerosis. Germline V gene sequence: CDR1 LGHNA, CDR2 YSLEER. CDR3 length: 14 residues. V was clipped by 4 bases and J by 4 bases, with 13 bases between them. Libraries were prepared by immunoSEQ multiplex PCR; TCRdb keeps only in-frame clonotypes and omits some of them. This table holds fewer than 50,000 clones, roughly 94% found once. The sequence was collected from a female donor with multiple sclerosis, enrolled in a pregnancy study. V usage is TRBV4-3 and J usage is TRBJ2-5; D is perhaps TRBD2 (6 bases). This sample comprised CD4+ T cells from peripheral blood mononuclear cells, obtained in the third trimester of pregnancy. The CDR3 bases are TGCGCCAGCAGCCCCGGAGGGTCCGTAGAGACCCAGTACTTC. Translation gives CASSPGGSVETQYF.